The clone carrying this T cell receptor beta chain was observed a handful of times. Its matching antigen is unknown. 60 Vbeta and 13 Jbeta primers were used in PCR. TCRdb's table, derived via immunoSEQ multiplex PCR, lists solely in-frame clones and lacks some. In the table there are about 90,000 clones, around 76% of which are singletons. The CDR3 length is 13 residues. Germline loops: CDR1 SEHNR, CDR2 FQNEAQ (reference sequence). V dropped 3 bases and J dropped 4 bases, with 9 bases sitting between them. These data come from a study of cytomegalovirus exposure and HLA in healthy donors. Study-level findings and limits: A list of around 160 TCR beta chains associated with cytomegalovirus was given. The analysis excluded some indistinguishable V segments, including TRBV6-2 and TRBV6-3.

This cohort consisted of healthy bone marrow donors. The chain is built from TRBV7-9 and TRBJ1-1; D call uncertain. The specimen sequenced was PBMCs. This clonotype originated in a man younger than 45 in good health and CMV-seronegative. This CDR3 reads CASSLNSGTEAFF. The CDR3 region has the DNA TGTGCCAGCAGCTTGAATTCGGGCACTGAAGCTTTCTTT.